The entry that follows covers one T cell receptor beta chain sequence. What it recognizes is unknown. Here immunoSEQ multiplex PCR was the method, and the copy in TCRdb shows in-frame clones only, minus some. This table holds roughly 100,000 clones, less than 85% found once. These data come from a study of Ad26.COV2.S vaccination and SARS-CoV-2 variants. General study findings and limits: Placebo recipients trailed vaccine recipients in spike-specific TCR breadth.

V dropped 1 base and J dropped 1 base, with 11 bases sitting between them. The CDR3 is 16 amino acids. The germline V gene encodes CDR1 LNHDA and CDR2 SQIVND (reference sequence). V usage is TRBV19 and J usage is TRBJ1-5; possibly TRBD1 for D (6 bases). This sequence was found in a human donor who had recovered from COVID-19. Sequenced material: peripheral blood, taken after recovery from COVID-19. DNA of the CDR3: TGTGCCAGTAGTATAGGGTACAGGGAGAGCAATCAGCCCCAGCATTTT. Its translation is CASSIGYRESNQPQHF.